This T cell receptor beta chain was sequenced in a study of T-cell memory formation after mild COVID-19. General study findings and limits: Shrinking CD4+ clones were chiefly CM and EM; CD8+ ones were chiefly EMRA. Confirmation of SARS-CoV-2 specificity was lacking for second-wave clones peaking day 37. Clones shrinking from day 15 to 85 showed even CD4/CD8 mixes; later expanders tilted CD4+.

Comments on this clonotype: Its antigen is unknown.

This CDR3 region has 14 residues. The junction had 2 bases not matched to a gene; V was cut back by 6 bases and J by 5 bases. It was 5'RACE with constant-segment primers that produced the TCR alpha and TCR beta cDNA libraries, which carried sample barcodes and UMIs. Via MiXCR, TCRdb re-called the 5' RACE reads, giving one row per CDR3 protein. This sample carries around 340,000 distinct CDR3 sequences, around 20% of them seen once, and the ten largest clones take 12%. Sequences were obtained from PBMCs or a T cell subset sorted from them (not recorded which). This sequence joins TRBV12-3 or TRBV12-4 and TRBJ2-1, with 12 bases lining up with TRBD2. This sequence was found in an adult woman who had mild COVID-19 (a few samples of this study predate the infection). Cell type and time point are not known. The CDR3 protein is CASSPSGRDNEQFF. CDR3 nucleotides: TGTGCCAGCAGCCCTAGCGGGAGGGACAATGAGCAGTTCTTC.